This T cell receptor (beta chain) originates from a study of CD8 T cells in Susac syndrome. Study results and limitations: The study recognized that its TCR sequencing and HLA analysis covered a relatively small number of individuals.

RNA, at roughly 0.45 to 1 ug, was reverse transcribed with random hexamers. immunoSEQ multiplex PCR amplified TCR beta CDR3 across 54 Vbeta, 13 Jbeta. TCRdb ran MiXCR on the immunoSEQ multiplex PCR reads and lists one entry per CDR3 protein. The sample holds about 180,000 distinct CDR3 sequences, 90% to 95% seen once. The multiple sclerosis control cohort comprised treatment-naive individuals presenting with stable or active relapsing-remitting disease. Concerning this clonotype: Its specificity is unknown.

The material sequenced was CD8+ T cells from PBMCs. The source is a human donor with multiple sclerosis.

The CDR3 coding sequence is TGTGCCAGCCACCTGGGCACAGATACGCAGTATTTT. This gives the protein CASHLGTDTQYF. The V call is TRBV7-9, the J call TRBJ2-3; D is uncertain. Trimming cost V 8 bases and J 1 base, with 7 bases left between them. The CDR3 runs 12 residues. Germline V lookup: CDR1 SEHNR, CDR2 FQNEAQ (reference sequence).